One and the same sample provided the 18 T cell receptor beta chains below, sequenced in a study of T cell responses to AZD1222 COVID-19 vaccine. Libraries were prepared by immunoSEQ multiplex PCR; TCRdb keeps only in-frame clonotypes and omits some of them. The sample includes just under 90,000 clones, 88% of them seen just once. Here the sequenced sample was peripheral blood, taken on day 0 of MenACWY control vaccination. These TCRs come from an adult in good health.

The chain combines TRBV6-5 with TRBJ2-1, with D perhaps given as TRBD1 or TRBD2 (5 bases each). The V gene lost 6 bases and the J gene lost 5 bases, with 14 bases spanning the gap. This CDR3 is built from 14 residues. From germline, CDR1 is MNHEY and CDR2 SVGAGI. CDR3 sequence reads: CASSRELGHNEQFF. The CDR3 DNA reads as TGTGCCAGCAGCAGGGAGTTGGGGCACAATGAGCAGTTCTTC.

J is TRBJ2-6 and V is TRBV7-8, with a weak D call TRBD2 (6 bases). Germline assignment: CDR1 SGHVS and CDR2 FQNEAQ. Trimming took 0 bases from V and 3 from J, leaving 6 bases between them. The CDR3 runs to 15 residues. For the CDR3, the DNA is TGTGCCAGCAGCTTAGCGGGAGGTGGGGCCAACGTCCTGACTTTC. Translation: CASSLAGGGANVLTF.

This clone has only one observation. The chain joins TRBV5-4 to TRBJ1-1; D might be TRBD1 (6 bases). The CDR3 covers 16 residues. Deletions cut 4 bases from V and 4 bases from J, with 20 bases between. In germline, CDR1 is SGHNT, CDR2 YYREEE (reference sequence). Here the CDR3 reads CASSPQRGAQGTEAFF. The DNA for the CDR3 is TGTGCCAGCAGCCCCCAGCGGGGGGCGCAGGGCACTGAAGCTTTCTTT.

J is TRBJ2-3 and V is TRBV29-1; D unresolved. Per germline, CDR1 SQVTM and CDR2 ANQGSEA. Between the trimmed V and J ends, which lost 4 bases and 2 bases, there was a span of 16 bases. This CDR3 comprises 15 residues. CDR3 amino acids: CSVARAHRYTDTQYF. CDR3 nucleotides: TGCAGCGTTGCCCGGGCTCACCGGTACACAGATACGCAGTATTTT.

J is TRBJ2-4 and V is TRBV18, with TRBD1 as a possible D gene (5 bases). Trimming removed 2 bases at V and 3 bases at J, with 14 bases between. The CDR3 spans 16 residues. From germline, CDR1 is KGHSH and CDR2 LQKENI. The CDR3 DNA follows: TGTGCCAGCTCACCAAGAAGGGGTGATGGCAAAAACATTCAGTACTTC. Translated: CASSPRRGDGKNIQYF.

V is TRBV5-6 and J is TRBJ2-7, with 11 bases identical to TRBD2. The CDR3 contains 16 residues. V dropped 4 bases and J dropped 4; count of bases not matched to a gene: 10. Germline V gene sequence: CDR1 SGHDT, CDR2 YYEEEE. DNA for the CDR3: TGTGCCAGCAGCCCATTCTTCACTAGCGGGGGATACGAGCAGTACTTC. It codes for CASSPFFTSGGYEQYF.

CDR3 coding DNA: TGTGCCAGCAGTTTAGTCGACAGAAGAGGCTACACCTTC. Translating gives CASSLVDRRGYTF. V and J are TRBV12-3 or TRBV12-4 and TRBJ1-2, with D maybe TRBD1 (5 bases). V was shortened by 1 base and J by 8 bases, with 11 bases between the two germline ends. There are 13 residues in the CDR3.

The J gene is TRBJ2-2, the V gene TRBV7-9; TRBD1 matches 7 bases. CDR3 length equals 16 residues. Germline CDR1 and CDR2: SEHNR and FQNEAQ (reference sequence). The V gene end was trimmed by 1 base and the J gene end by 4 bases; junction bases not matched to a gene: 6. The CDR3, as DNA: TGTGCCAGCAGCTTAGGAGGGGGCCGGAGCACCGGGGAGCTGTTTTTT. Its translation: CASSLGGGRSTGELFF.

The V and J genes are TRBV12-3 or TRBV12-4 and TRBJ1-1, with D hard to call. The CDR3 covers 13 residues. The ends were cut back, 3 bases at V and 1 base at J, with 6 bases in the middle. CDR3: CASSFSTNTEAFF. The DNA of the CDR3 is TGTGCCAGCAGTTTTTCGACGAACACTGAAGCTTTCTTT.

The chain joins TRBV19 to TRBJ2-1; D perhaps matches TRBD2 (6 bases). This CDR3 has 14 residues. Germline CDR1 reads LNHDA; CDR2 reads SQIVND (reference sequence). Between the trimmed V and J ends, which lost 10 bases and 1 base, there was a span of 14 bases. The CDR3, as DNA: TGTGCCACCGCCGGGGGACTTTCCTACAATGAGCAGTTCTTC. Its protein is CATAGGLSYNEQFF.

This chain connects TRBV2 to TRBJ1-5, with D perhaps TRBD1 (5 bases). The CDR3 contains 16 residues. Germline loops: CDR1 SNHLY, CDR2 FYNNEI. Trimming removed 1 base from V and 2 bases from J, with 12 bases in between. CDR3 nucleotides: TGTGCCAGCAGTGAAGGCTGGGACCCCCGCAATCAGCCCCAGCATTTT. Translation gives CASSEGWDPRNQPQHF. Full variable domain (rest looked up from reference TRBV2 and TRBJ1-5): EPEVTQTPSHQVTQMGQEVILRCVPISNHLYFYWYRQILGQKVEFLVSFYNNEISEKSEIFDDQFSVERPDGSNFTLKIRSTKLEDSAMYFCASSEGWDPRNQPQHFGDGTRLSIL.

V is TRBV6-5 and J is TRBJ2-3; TRBD2 matches 9 bases. Unmatched junction bases numbered 11, after V lost 4 bases and J lost 9 bases. CDR1 and CDR2 (germline): MNHEY, SVGAGI. The CDR3 is 15 residues long. CDR3 nucleotides: TGTGCCAGCAGTTCGACTAGCGGCCTCTATCGAACGCAGTATTTT. Encoded protein: CASSSTSGLYRTQYF.

In DNA form, the CDR3 reads TGTGCCATCAGGGATGACAGGGGGCAGTTAGATACGCAGTATTTT. Protein: CAIRDDRGQLDTQYF. J is TRBJ2-3 and V is TRBV10-3, with 10 bases lining up with TRBD1. V was pared by 6 bases and J by 5 bases, with 8 bases of the junction left unmatched. There are 15 residues in the CDR3. Germline V gene data show CDR1 as ENHRY and CDR2 as SYGVKD.

This clone was recorded only once. J is TRBJ2-1 and V is TRBV5-1, with 7 nucleotides matching TRBD2. The junction had 18 bases not matched to a gene; V was cut back by 4 bases and J by 8 bases. Germline CDR1 reads SGHRS; CDR2 reads YFSETQ. The CDR3 is 17 residues long. The DNA for the CDR3 is TGCGCCAGCAGCCTGGGGGTTGAGGGACTAATTTATTATGAGCAGTTCTTC. It codes for CASSLGVEGLIYYEQFF.

The J gene is TRBJ1-1, the V gene TRBV6-5; tentative D call: TRBD1 (5 bases). The V end was cut by 2 bases, the J end by 1 base, with 5 bases between. The CDR3 spans 13 residues. CDR1 MNHEY and CDR2 SVGAGI come from the germline V gene. For the CDR3, the DNA is TGTGCCAGCAGTTACGACAGGAACACTGAAGCTTTCTTT. Translation: CASSYDRNTEAFF.

The chain carries TRBV7-2 and TRBJ1-2; D remains ambiguous. This CDR3 spans 14 amino acids. Germline V gene data show CDR1 as SGHTA and CDR2 as FQGNSA. Trimming cost V 1 base and J 2 bases, with 8 bases left between them. The CDR3 DNA reads TGTGCCAGCAGCTTAGGAAGGGTCAACTATGGCTACACCTTC. Its protein product is CASSLGRVNYGYTF.

The chain uses TRBV30 and TRBJ1-1, with D unresolved. The CDR3 runs to 17 residues. Trimming removed 2 bases from V and 0 bases from J, with 19 bases in between. The germline V gene encodes CDR1 GTSNPN and CDR2 SVGIG (reference sequence). The CDR3 DNA reads as TGTGCCTGGAGTACGGCCGGTCCCTGGCTTATGAACACTGAAGCTTTCTTT. Residues: CAWSTAGPWLMNTEAFF.

The chain combines TRBV4-3 with TRBJ1-1; D remains unclear. V lost 0 bases to trimming and J lost 4 bases, with 9 bases between them. Per the germline V gene, CDR1 is LGHNA and CDR2 is YSLEER. The CDR3 has 14 residues. CDR3 in DNA: TGCGCCAGCAGCCAAGAATTGGGGAGCACTGAAGCTTTCTTT. Translation gives CASSQELGSTEAFF.